Below, one T cell receptor (beta chain) is given with its context. What it recognizes is unknown. The V gene lost 5 bases and the J gene lost 5 bases, with 13 bases spanning the gap. The CDR3 extends over 14 amino acids. The germline V gene encodes CDR1 MNHEY and CDR2 SMNVEV (reference sequence). The record originates from a study of siplizumab effects on memory and regulatory T cells. Study-wide points: Tregs that proliferated in siplizumab cultures did not have their suppressive function confirmed. Sequences that were alloreactive and traceable to unstimulated CD4+ memory cells were significantly reduced by siplizumab.

Unstimulated naive, memory, effector memory and TEMRA subsets were subjected to sequencing in a few donor pairs. TCRdb's table, derived via immunoSEQ multiplex PCR, lists solely in-frame clones and lacks some. The table lists tens of thousands of clones, 95% to 97% of them singletons. The receptor comes from a human donor in good health. The chain has TRBV27 and TRBJ1-5; possible D gene TRBD1, 6 bases. Sequencing was performed on naive CD4+ T cells sorted from blood. CDR3 sequence: CASSVNRVHQPQHF. The CDR3 coding sequence is TGTGCCAGCAGTGTAAACAGGGTCCATCAGCCCCAGCATTTT.